This T cell receptor (beta chain) appears in the sequencing data of a study of tumor-infiltrating lymphocytes in primary liver carcinoma. At the level of the study: These patients were men and women whose ages were 30 to 69 years. General observations from the study: The difference in top-250-clone fraction between tumors and blood was significant, favoring tumors (p = 0.039).

For blood RNA, unsorted whole blood served as the source, and germline DNA was extracted too. Before any surgery took place, 3.5 to 5 milliliters of peripheral blood were collected. The CDR3 has 15 residues. Trimming left V 4 bases short and J 6 bases short, with 18 bases between. Germline values: CDR1 SGHRS, CDR2 YFSETQ. Remarks on this clonotype: The antigen is undetermined.

The investigators made TCR beta cDNA from about 510 ng total RNA, using a constant-region primer. Libraries covering TCR beta were generated through three nested multiplex PCR rounds (using a slightly modified ARM-PCR). TRBV1-TRBV30 forward primers paired with a C-beta reverse primer drove the first two PCR rounds, about 9 cycles each. TCRdb fed the multiplex PCR reads into MiXCR, producing one record per CDR3 protein. Among around 330,000 distinct CDR3 sequences listed, about 60% were seen once. Sequenced sample: peripheral blood. The origin of this receptor is a middle-aged man with primary liver carcinoma and hepatitis B virus infection. V gene TRBV5-1 combines with J gene TRBJ2-3, with D unclear. CDR3 residues: CASSDPSTGSDTQYF. CDR3 DNA: TGCGCCAGCAGCGACCCTAGTACGGGTTCGGATACGCAGTATTTT.